The subject of this entry is one T cell receptor (beta chain). Clones were sequenced by immunoSEQ multiplex PCR, and TCRdb holds only the in-frame ones, with some missing. The table has some 250,000 clones, 88% seen once. This sample is part of a study of blood T cell repertoires in COVID-19. Study-wide context: In each case, the material was cDNA or gDNA derived from T cells, B-cell-depleted T cells, or PBMCs.

The CDR3 covers 15 residues. Germline V gene sequence: CDR1 SGHVS, CDR2 FQNEAQ. The junction had 8 bases not matched to a gene; V was cut back by 4 bases and J by 7 bases. The TCR comes from a woman aged 25 to 39 with acute or convalescent COVID-19. The J gene is TRBJ1-2, the V gene TRBV7-8, with TRBD1 matching 11 bases. Input material: peripheral blood. The CDR3 sequence: CASSSAGQGGSGYTF. In DNA, the CDR3 is TGTGCCAGCAGCTCAGCGGGACAGGGGGGGAGTGGCTACACCTTC.